The T cell receptor (beta chain) under discussion was sequenced for a study of PD-L1 blockade in urothelial cancer. Background on the study: Male sex and bladder-origin urothelial cancer characterized twenty-five of the 29 patients. Samples came from 3 weeks, at the second dose, and 6 weeks into treatment.

There were between 1 and 8 samples from each patient, taken pretreatment and on-treatment. The CDR3 extends over 16 amino acids. The V gene end was trimmed by 4 bases and the J gene end by 0 bases; junction bases not matched to a gene: 2. Germline V lookup: CDR1 SGHNT, CDR2 YYREEE (reference sequence). TCRdb's table, derived via immunoSEQ multiplex PCR, lists solely in-frame clones and lacks some. The repertoire holds 60,000 or so clones, with around 79% as singletons. The sample consisted of PBMCs, taken around atezolizumab (anti-PD-L1) treatment. The TCR comes from a man in his sixties or seventies with urothelial cancer. The rearrangement uses TRBV5-4 and TRBJ2-3, with 13 bases that match TRBD2. The CDR3 loop is CASSAGLAGSTDTQYF. Here the CDR3 DNA reads TGTGCCAGCAGCGCGGGACTAGCGGGGAGCACAGATACGCAGTATTTT.